This TCR beta chain was captured in a study of blood T cell repertoires in COVID-19 (dated by TCRdb to 2020 to 2022). In the study overall: Samples covering the acute and convalescent phases of COVID-19 were provided by collaborators in the United States, Italy and Spain. The material from the prospective study consisted of cDNA or gDNA derived from T cells, B-cell-depleted T cells, or PBMCs. The dataset comprised deeply sampled blood TCRbeta repertoires from subjects exposed to, actively infected with, or recovered from COVID-19. A freely available public database, intended as a resource for researchers studying the immune response to SARS-CoV-2, is where the repertoires were released. The samples were drawn from the first 160 participants of the ongoing ImmuneRACE study and from some 1,300 subjects provided by 6 global collaborators. Nearly every sample came with metadata listing a de-identified subject ID, COVID-19 status, age in years and sex. Where available, HLA class I and class II types were taken from metadata supplied by the sample provider and were not determined by assay-based typing.

The germline V end is reduced by 2 bases and the J end by 4 bases; junction bases left unmatched: 5. Reading from cysteine to phenylalanine, the CDR3 counts 16 amino acids. The kept DNA is CDR3 alone, 48 bases in frame from the first base. As encoded in the germline V gene (reference sequence), CDR1 is SEHNR while CDR2 is FQNEAQ. The immunoSEQ Assay, a bias-controlled multiplex PCR, was used to amplify TCRbeta CDR3 regions from genomic DNA. The study's processing was this. Within the assay, amplification of reference gene primers was used to estimate how many nucleated cells each sample contained. To quantify the absolute abundance of each unique TCRbeta CDR3 rearrangement, sequence reads were collapsed and filtered. For each sample, productive Simpson clonality was calculated by taking the square root of Simpson's diversity index across productive rearrangements. The source is immuneACCESS, and TCRdb retained only in-frame sequences with V and J called. Part of the clones is not carried over; for the studies checked, unresolved V genes explain less than half of this, and the remainder is unexplained. V and J calls and clone size follow that table, whereas D and trimming were derived from the DNA. For this sample the table gives about 310,000 clones, of which over 75% were detected only once. In total, the top ten clones hold approximately 8.1% of the sample.

A note on this clone: There is no known antigen for this receptor. Base quality data are lacking; no much larger clone is found one base away.

A second Seattle source provided samples from volunteer blood donors who had recovered from COVID-19. Each collaborating institution followed its own protocols to collect whole blood in K2EDTA tubes. For TCRbeta analysis, collaborators shipped samples as frozen whole blood, isolated PBMCs, or DNA extracted from either of those sample types. Points the paper makes about the study in general: The amount of clinical and demographic metadata varied by source and participant and was provided uncurated.

The sequence joins TRBV7-9 to TRBJ2-1; TRBD2 aligns with 10 central bases. Sequenced sample: peripheral blood. The clonotype comes from a woman in her fifties or sixties who had recovered from COVID-19. The CDR3 protein is CASSLYSGREYNEQFF. The DNA sequence is as follows: TGTGCCAGCAGCTTATACAGCGGGAGGGAATACAATGAGCAGTTCTTC.